Shown below are 3 T cell receptor beta chains from a single sample sequenced in a study of shared clonotypes between healthy human individuals. This table comes from immunoSEQ multiplex PCR, and its TCRdb copy is limited to in-frame clones, with some not included. The sample consists of about 680,000 clones, roughly 94% of them appearing once. CD8 cells regarded as naive lacked CD45RO, were positively chosen for CCR7, and omitted terminally differentiated effector memory CD45RA+ cells. Sequenced input: naive CD8+ T cells sorted from blood. The receptor set was obtained from a young man in good health.

The chain carries TRBV2 and TRBJ2-6; D remains unclear. Trimming took 7 bases from V and 0 from J, leaving 19 bases between them. The CDR3 length is 18 residues. CDR1 and CDR2 from the germline V gene are SNHLY and FYNNEI. CDR3 amino acids: CASIVTLGSFSGANVLTF. For the CDR3, the DNA is TGTGCCAGCATTGTGACACTCGGATCCTTCTCTGGGGCCAACGTCCTGACTTTC.

Remarks on this clone: The sample carries other DNA sequences with the same CDR3. V is TRBV29-1 and J is TRBJ2-3; D gene unclear. V lost 1 base, J lost 5 bases, and 10 bases lay in between. CDR1 and CDR2 (germline): SQVTM, ANQGSEA. The CDR3 loop spans 13 amino acids. The CDR3 DNA sequence: TGCAGCGTTGAAGGGGTAGCAGTAGATACGCAGTATTTT. Translating gives CSVEGVAVDTQYF.

The rearrangement links TRBV7-2 to TRBJ2-7; D possibly corresponds to TRBD1 (6 bases). Trimming removed 5 bases from V and 0 bases from J, with 20 bases in between. Per the germline V gene, CDR1 is SGHTA and CDR2 is FQGNSA. This CDR3 is 17 amino acids long. The DNA of the CDR3 is TGTGCCAGCAGCACGGGGTCCGGGACACTTTTCTCCTACGAGCAGTACTTC. It yields the protein CASSTGSGTLFSYEQYF.